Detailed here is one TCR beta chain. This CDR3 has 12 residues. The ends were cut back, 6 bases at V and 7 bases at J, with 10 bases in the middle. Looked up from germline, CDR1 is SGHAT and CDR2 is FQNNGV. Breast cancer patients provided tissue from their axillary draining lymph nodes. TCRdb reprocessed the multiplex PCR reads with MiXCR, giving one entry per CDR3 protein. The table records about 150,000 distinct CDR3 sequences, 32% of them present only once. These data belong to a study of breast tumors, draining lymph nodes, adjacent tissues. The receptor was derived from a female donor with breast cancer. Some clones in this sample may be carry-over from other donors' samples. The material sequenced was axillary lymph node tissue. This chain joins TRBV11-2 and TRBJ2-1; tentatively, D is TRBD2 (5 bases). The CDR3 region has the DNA TGTGCCAGCAGGGGAGTATCAAATGAGCAGTTCTTC. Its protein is CASRGVSNEQFF.